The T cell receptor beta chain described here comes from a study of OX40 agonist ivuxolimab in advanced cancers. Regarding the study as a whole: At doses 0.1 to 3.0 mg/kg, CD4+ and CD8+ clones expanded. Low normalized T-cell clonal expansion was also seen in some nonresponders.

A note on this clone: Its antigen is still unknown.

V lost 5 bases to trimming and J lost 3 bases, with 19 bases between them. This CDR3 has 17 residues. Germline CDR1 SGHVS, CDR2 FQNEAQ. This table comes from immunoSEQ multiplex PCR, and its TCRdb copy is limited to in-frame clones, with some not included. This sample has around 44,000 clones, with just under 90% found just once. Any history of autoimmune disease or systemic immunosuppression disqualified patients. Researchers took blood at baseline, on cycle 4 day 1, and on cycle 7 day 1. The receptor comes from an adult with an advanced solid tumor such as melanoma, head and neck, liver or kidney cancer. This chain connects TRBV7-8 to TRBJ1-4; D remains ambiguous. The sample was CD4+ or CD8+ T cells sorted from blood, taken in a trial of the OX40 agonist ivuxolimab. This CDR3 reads CASSPSPGPLANEKLFF. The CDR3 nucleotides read TGTGCCAGCAGCCCATCTCCGGGTCCGTTAGCTAATGAAAAACTGTTTTTT.